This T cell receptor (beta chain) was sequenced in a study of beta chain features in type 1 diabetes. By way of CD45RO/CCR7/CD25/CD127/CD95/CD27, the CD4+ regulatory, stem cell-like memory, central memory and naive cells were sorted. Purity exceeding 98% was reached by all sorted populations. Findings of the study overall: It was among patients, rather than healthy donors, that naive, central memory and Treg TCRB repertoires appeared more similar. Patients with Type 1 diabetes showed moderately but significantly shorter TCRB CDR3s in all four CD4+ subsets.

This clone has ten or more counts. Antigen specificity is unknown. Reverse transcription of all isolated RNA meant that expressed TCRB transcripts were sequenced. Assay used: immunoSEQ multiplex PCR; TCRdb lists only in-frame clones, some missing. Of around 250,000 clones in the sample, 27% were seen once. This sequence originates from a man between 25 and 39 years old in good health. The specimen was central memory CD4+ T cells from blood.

In nucleotides, the CDR3 is TGTGCCAGCAGTTCAGCCAAAAACATTCAGTACTTC. Translated: CASSSAKNIQYF. The rearrangement uses TRBV28 and TRBJ2-4; D call uncertain. Germline loops: CDR1 MDHEN, CDR2 SYDVKM. V was trimmed by 4 bases and J by 0 bases, leaving 1 base between them. The CDR3 is made up of 12 amino acids.